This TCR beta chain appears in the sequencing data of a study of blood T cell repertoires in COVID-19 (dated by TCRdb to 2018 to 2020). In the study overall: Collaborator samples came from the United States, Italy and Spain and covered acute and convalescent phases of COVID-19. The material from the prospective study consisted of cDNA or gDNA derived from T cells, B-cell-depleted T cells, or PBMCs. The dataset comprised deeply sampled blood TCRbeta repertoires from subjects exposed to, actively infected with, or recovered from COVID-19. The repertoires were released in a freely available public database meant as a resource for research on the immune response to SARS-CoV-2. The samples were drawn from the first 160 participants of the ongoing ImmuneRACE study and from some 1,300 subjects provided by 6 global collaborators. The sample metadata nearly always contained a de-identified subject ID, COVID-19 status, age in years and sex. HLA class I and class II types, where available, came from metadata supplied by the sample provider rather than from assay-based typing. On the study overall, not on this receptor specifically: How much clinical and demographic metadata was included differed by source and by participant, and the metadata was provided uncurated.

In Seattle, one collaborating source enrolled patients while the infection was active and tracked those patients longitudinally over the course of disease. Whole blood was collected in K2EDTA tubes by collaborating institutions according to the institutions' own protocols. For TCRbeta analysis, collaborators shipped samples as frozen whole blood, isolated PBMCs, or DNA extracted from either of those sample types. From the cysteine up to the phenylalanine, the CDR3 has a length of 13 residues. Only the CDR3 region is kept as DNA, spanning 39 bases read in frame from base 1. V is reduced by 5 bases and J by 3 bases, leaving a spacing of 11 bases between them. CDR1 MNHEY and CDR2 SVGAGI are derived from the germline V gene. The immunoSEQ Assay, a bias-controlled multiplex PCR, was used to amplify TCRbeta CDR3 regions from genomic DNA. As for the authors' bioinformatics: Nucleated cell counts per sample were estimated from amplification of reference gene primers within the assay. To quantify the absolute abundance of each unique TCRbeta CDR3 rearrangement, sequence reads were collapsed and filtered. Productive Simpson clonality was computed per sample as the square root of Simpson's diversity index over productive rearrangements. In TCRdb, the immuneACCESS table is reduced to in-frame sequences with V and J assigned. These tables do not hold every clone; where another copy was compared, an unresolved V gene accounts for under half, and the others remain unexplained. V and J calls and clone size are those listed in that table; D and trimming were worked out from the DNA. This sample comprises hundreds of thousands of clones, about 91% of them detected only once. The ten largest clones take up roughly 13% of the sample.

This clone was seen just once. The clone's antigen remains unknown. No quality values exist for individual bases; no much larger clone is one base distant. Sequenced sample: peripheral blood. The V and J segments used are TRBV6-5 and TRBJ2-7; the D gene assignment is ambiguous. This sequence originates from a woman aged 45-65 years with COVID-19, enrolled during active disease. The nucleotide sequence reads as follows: TGTGCCAGCAGTCTTCGACAAGTCTACGAGCAGTACTTC. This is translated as CASSLRQVYEQYF.